These 27 T cell receptor beta chains share one sample of origin, sequenced in a study of OX40 agonist ivuxolimab in advanced cancers. The data were produced by immunoSEQ multiplex PCR, yet TCRdb's version contains in-frame clones alone and is incomplete. The table includes 65,000 to 75,000 clones, about 89% detected once. This specimen consisted of CD4+ or CD8+ T cells sorted from blood, obtained in a trial of the OX40 agonist ivuxolimab. The receptors stem from an adult with an advanced solid tumor such as melanoma, head and neck, liver or kidney cancer.

V is TRBV11-3 and J is TRBJ2-7; D may be TRBD1 or TRBD2 (5 bases each). Germline V gene lookup returns CDR1 SGHNT and CDR2 YENEEA. V lost 1 base, J lost 6 bases, and 13 bases lay in between. The CDR3 has 14 residues. The CDR3 sequence is CASSLAGAPLEQYF. CDR3 DNA: TGTGCCAGCAGCTTAGCCGGGGCACCCCTCGAGCAGTACTTC.

This clone was seen a handful of times. Here the CDR3 reads CASSYSAHRGEQYF. The CDR3 coding sequence is TGTGCCAGCAGTTACTCGGCACATCGGGGGGAGCAGTACTTC. The gene calls are TRBV6-5 and TRBJ2-7, with D possibly TRBD2 on 6 matching bases. The ends were cut back, 0 bases at V and 7 bases at J, with 13 bases in the middle. Germline V gene lookup returns CDR1 MNHEY and CDR2 SVGAGI. The CDR3 is 14 amino acids.

The V call is TRBV19, the J call TRBJ2-7; either TRBD1 or TRBD2 may fit D (5 bases each). CDR3 length: 14 amino acids. The germline CDR1 and CDR2 sequences are LNHDA and SQIVND (reference sequence). Deletions cut 3 bases from V and 6 bases from J, with 15 bases between. The CDR3: CASSISQGRREQYF. The CDR3 DNA sequence: TGTGCCAGTAGTATCTCCCAGGGACGTCGCGAGCAGTACTTC. Complete variable domain (other parts from reference TRBV19 and TRBJ2-7): DGGITQSPKYLFRKEGQNVTLSCEQNLNHDAMYWYRQDPGQGLRLIYYSQIVNDFQKGDIAEGYSVSREKKESFPLTVTSAQKNPTAFYLCASSISQGRREQYFGPGTRLTVT.

This chain joins TRBV5-1 and TRBJ2-5; D is ambiguous. Matching the DNA end better, TRBJ2-7 makes the J call doubtful. This CDR3 has 14 residues. Germline V gives CDR1 SGHRS, CDR2 YFSETQ. DNA of the CDR3: TGCGCCAGCAGCTTCTTGGACGTAGGATACGAGCAGTACTTC. It codes for CASSFLDVGYEQYF.

A single count supports this clone. The J gene is TRBJ2-5, the V gene TRBV28; 7 nucleotides agree with TRBD1. CDR3 length: 14 amino acids. Germline V gene sequence: CDR1 MDHEN, CDR2 SYDVKM. V gave up 3 bases and J gave up 2 bases; unmatched junction bases: 3. CDR3 nucleotides: TGTGCCAGCAGTTTGCCGGGACAGCAAGAGACCCAGTACTTC. It codes for CASSLPGQQETQYF.

This rearrangement joins TRBV9 to TRBJ2-7; 7 positions agree with TRBD1. This CDR3 has 17 amino acids. Looked up from germline, CDR1 is SGDLS and CDR2 is YYNGEE. V lost 2 bases and J lost 0; bases outside the gene matches: 11. DNA for the CDR3: TGTGCCAGCAGCGTCGGACCGGGACAGACCCGCTCCTACGAGCAGTACTTC. Its protein is CASSVGPGQTRSYEQYF.

The chain links TRBV4-1 to TRBJ2-1; possibly TRBD1 for D (5 bases). The CDR3 is 13 amino acids. V was pared by 4 bases and J by 12 bases, with 16 bases between. Germline V gene sequence: CDR1 MGHRA, CDR2 YSYEKL. The CDR3 DNA reads as TGCGCCAGCAGCCCTACCGCTCCAAGGGGGCAGTTCTTC. Encoded protein: CASSPTAPRGQFF.

V is TRBV7-2 and J is TRBJ1-1, with D possibly TRBD1 on 5 matching bases. Looked up from germline, CDR1 is SGHTA and CDR2 is FQGNSA. The CDR3 loop spans 14 amino acids. Trimming left V 4 bases short and J 1 base short, with 10 bases between. The CDR3 spells CASSSHRTNTEAFF. DNA for the CDR3: TGTGCCAGCAGCTCTCACAGGACGAACACTGAAGCTTTCTTT.

The chain uses TRBV19 and TRBJ2-7, with TRBD1 as a possible D gene (6 bases). V shed 3 bases and J shed 7 bases, with 13 bases lying between them. Per the germline V gene, CDR1 is LNHDA and CDR2 is SQIVND (reference sequence). The CDR3 is 13 residues long. Written as DNA, the CDR3 is TGTGCCAGTAGTATCCAGGGGTTAGGAGAGCAGTACTTC. Translated: CASSIQGLGEQYF.

The chain joins TRBV5-1 to TRBJ1-1, with TRBD1 matching 11 bases. V lost 4 bases and J lost 4; bases outside the gene matches: 9. From germline, CDR1 is SGHRS and CDR2 YFSETQ. The CDR3 runs to 16 residues. The CDR3 region is CASSIGQGARVTEAFF. As DNA, the CDR3 is TGCGCCAGCAGCATAGGACAGGGGGCGCGAGTCACTGAAGCTTTCTTT.

J is TRBJ2-7 and V is TRBV19, with unresolved D. The ends were cut back, 3 bases at V and 4 bases at J, with 16 bases in the middle. The CDR3 extends over 15 amino acids. Germline CDR1 is LNHDA and CDR2 is SQIVND (reference sequence). DNA for the CDR3: TGTGCCAGTAGTATTAATGCGCAGAACTCGTACGAGCAGTACTTC. It is translated as CASSINAQNSYEQYF.

The chain uses TRBV5-1 and TRBJ1-4; D may be TRBD1 (5 bases). Trimming stripped 1 base from V and 6 bases from J, with 10 bases between. Germline V gene lookup returns CDR1 SGHRS and CDR2 YFSETQ. The CDR3 is 14 residues long. The CDR3 DNA reads TGCGCCAGCAGCTTGAGAGGGGTGGATGAAAAACTGTTTTTT. Translation: CASSLRGVDEKLFF.

The V and J genes are TRBV28 and TRBJ1-5; no reliable D call. V was shortened by 3 bases and J by 0 bases, with 9 bases between the two germline ends. The CDR3 length is 15 residues. Germline V lookup: CDR1 MDHEN, CDR2 SYDVKM. The CDR3 DNA is TGTGCCAGCAGTTTGGTAGAACCTAGCAATCAGCCCCAGCATTTT. Translation: CASSLVEPSNQPQHF.

This clone was detected only once. The chain has TRBV6-5 and TRBJ1-1, with TRBD1 as a possible D gene (6 bases). CDR1 and CDR2 (germline): MNHEY, SVGAGI. Trimming shortened V by 5 bases and J by 5 bases, and 18 bases separated the two germline ends. This CDR3 has 15 residues. CDR3 DNA: TGTGCCAGCAGTGCGGGGGGCGGGTATCGGACTGAAGCTTTCTTT. It encodes CASSAGGGYRTEAFF.

This rearrangement joins TRBV2 to TRBJ2-2; no definite D call. Germline loops: CDR1 SNHLY, CDR2 FYNNEI. The length of the CDR3 is 15 residues. V dropped 6 bases and J dropped 0 bases, with 11 bases sitting between them. DNA for the CDR3: TGTGCCAGCAGAAGAGGTCAGACGAACACCGGGGAGCTGTTTTTT. Its translation: CASRRGQTNTGELFF.

V usage is TRBV11-2 and J usage is TRBJ2-1; 12 bases agree with TRBD2. J lost 0 bases, V lost 3 bases, and 6 bases had no gene match. CDR3 length equals 18 residues. CDR1 SGHAT and CDR2 FQNNGV come from the germline V gene. Here the CDR3 DNA reads TGTGCCAGCAGCTTCGGGACTAGCGGGTCCAGCTCCTACAATGAGCAGTTCTTC. Its translation is CASSFGTSGSSSYNEQFF.

The chain employs TRBV7-2 and TRBJ1-5; no firm D call. Per the germline V gene, CDR1 is SGHTA and CDR2 is FQGNSA. CDR3 length: 13 amino acids. The V and J ends lost 0 bases and 5 bases respectively, with 5 bases between them. The CDR3 sequence: CASSLAGDQPQHF. The CDR3 DNA reads TGTGCCAGCAGCTTAGCCGGGGATCAGCCCCAGCATTTT.

In nucleotides, the CDR3 is TGTGCCAGCAGTTTAAGGCGGGAGGGGGATACGCAGTATTTT. Amino acid sequence: CASSLRREGDTQYF. This chain links TRBV27 with TRBJ2-3; 9 bases match TRBD2. There are 14 residues in the CDR3. Germline V gives CDR1 MNHEY, CDR2 SMNVEV (reference sequence). J lost 6 bases, V lost 2 bases, and 3 bases had no gene match.

The gene calls are TRBV27 and TRBJ1-1, with D hard to call. CDR3 length: 13 residues. Germline V CDR1 and CDR2: MNHEY, SMNVEV (reference sequence). Trimming took 8 bases from V and 5 from J, leaving 15 bases between them. In nucleotides, the CDR3 is TGTGCCAGCTCCTATCGGAGGGAGACTGAAGCTTTCTTT. Its protein is CASSYRRETEAFF.

V is TRBV28 and J is TRBJ2-7; possibly TRBD1 or TRBD2 for D (5 bases each). The V end lost 5 bases, the J end lost 3 bases, and 14 bases lay between the germline ends. The germline V gene has CDR1 MDHEN and CDR2 SYDVKM. This CDR3 comprises 14 residues. CDR3 in amino acids: CASSPAGDHYEQYF. In nucleotides, the CDR3 is TGTGCCAGCAGTCCCGCCGGGGACCACTACGAGCAGTACTTC.

The chain is built from TRBV5-8 and TRBJ2-3, with TRBD2 as a possible D gene (8 bases). The germline CDR1 and CDR2 sequences are SGHTS and YDEGEE. The CDR3 has 18 residues. The ends were cut back, 4 bases at V and 0 bases at J, with 21 bases in the middle. For the CDR3, the DNA is TGTGCCAGCAGCGACGGGACAGTTTCTAGCGGGAGCACAGATACGCAGTATTTT. It specifies CASSDGTVSSGSTDTQYF.

V is TRBV30 and J is TRBJ1-1; D unresolved. The germline V and J ends were trimmed by 4 bases and 2 bases, with 11 bases remaining between them. This CDR3 is built from 13 residues. Per the germline V gene, CDR1 is GTSNPN and CDR2 is SVGIG (reference sequence). CDR3 sequence (DNA): TGTGCCTGGACCCCCCAGTCAAACACTGAAGCTTTCTTT. Translation gives CAWTPQSNTEAFF.

The rearrangement uses TRBV18 and TRBJ2-7, with 7 positions matching TRBD1. V lost 5 bases and J lost 0; bases outside the gene matches: 7. Per germline, CDR1 KGHSH and CDR2 LQKENI. The CDR3 runs to 15 residues. CDR3 DNA: TGTGCCAGCTCAAGTGGACAGGCAAACTCCTACGAGCAGTACTTC. It specifies CASSSGQANSYEQYF. The variable domain in full, completed from reference TRBV18 and TRBJ2-7, reads NAGVMQNPRHLVRRRGQEARLRCSPMKGHSHVYWYRQLPEEGLKFMVYLQKENIIDESGMPKERFSAEFPKEGPSILRIQQVVRGDSAAYFCASSSGQANSYEQYFGPGTRLTVT.

This clone was recorded only once. The gene calls are TRBV5-4 and TRBJ2-5, with TRBD2 matching over 7 bases. V shed 2 bases, J shed 4 bases, and the junction held 8 bases outside the gene matches. This CDR3 spans 15 amino acids. Germline-derived CDR1 and CDR2 are SGHNT and YYREEE (reference sequence). The CDR3 reads CASSLEGGRVETQYF. For the CDR3, the DNA is TGTGCCAGCAGCTTAGAGGGAGGGAGGGTAGAGACCCAGTACTTC.

The CDR3 loop is CASSRGTSGYNEQFF. The CDR3, as DNA: TGTGCCAGCAGCCGGGGGACTAGCGGTTACAATGAGCAGTTCTTC. The chain employs TRBV7-2 and TRBJ2-1; TRBD2 matches 11 bases. V trimming: 5 bases; J trimming: 4 bases; junction bases outside the gene matches: 4. Germline loops: CDR1 SGHTA, CDR2 FQGNSA. This CDR3 region has 15 residues.

This chain joins TRBV5-1 and TRBJ1-6; no clear D. V was clipped by 4 bases and J by 5 bases, with 16 bases between them. The germline gives CDR1 SGHRS, CDR2 YFSETQ. The CDR3 totals 16 residues. CDR3 sequence: CASSLGVRGNNSPLHF. The CDR3 nucleotides read TGCGCCAGCAGCCTTGGGGTGAGAGGGAATAATTCACCCCTCCACTTT.

V is TRBV19 and J is TRBJ2-7, with D perhaps matching TRBD1 or TRBD2 (5 bases each). This CDR3 is built from 15 residues. Germline V gives CDR1 LNHDA, CDR2 SQIVND (reference sequence). The V end lost 6 bases, the J end lost 4 bases, and 19 bases lay between the germline ends. CDR3 region: CASSDPGLAGYEQYF. The CDR3 coding sequence is TGTGCCAGTAGCGACCCGGGGCTAGCTGGGTACGAGCAGTACTTC.